Following are 21 T cell receptor beta chains from one sample sequenced in a study of blood T cell repertoires in COVID-19. The table came from immunoSEQ multiplex PCR; TCRdb's copy has only in-frame clones and leaves some out. The sample has fewer than 250,000 clones, around 81% seen once. Sequences were obtained from peripheral blood. Source of these receptors: a woman aged 55-70 years with active or convalescent COVID-19.

The sample holds a few counts of this clone. The gene calls are TRBV30 and TRBJ1-1; 8 bases align to TRBD1. The junction had 5 bases not matched to a gene; V was cut back by 6 bases and J by 5 bases. CDR1 is GTSNPN and CDR2 is SVGIG in the germline V gene (reference sequence). The CDR3 is 12 residues long. CDR3: CACSQGGTEAFF. In nucleotides, the CDR3 is TGTGCCTGCTCACAGGGGGGGACTGAAGCTTTCTTT.

This clone was counted between two and nine times. The chain is built from TRBV5-4 and TRBJ1-2; 10 bases agree with TRBD1. The CDR3 is 14 amino acids. CDR1 SGHNT and CDR2 YYREEE come from the germline V gene (reference sequence). V shed 4 bases and J 2 bases; nucleotides not matched to a gene: 2. CDR3: CASSETGGNYGYTF. The CDR3 nucleotides are TGTGCCAGCAGCGAGACAGGGGGCAACTATGGCTACACCTTC.

The J gene is TRBJ2-7, the V gene TRBV6-6, with D unresolved. Germline V CDR1 and CDR2: MNHNY, SVGAGI (reference sequence). The CDR3 extends over 11 amino acids. V lost 6 bases and J lost 4, with 7 bases in between. As DNA, the CDR3 is TGTGCCAGCAGCTCGGTTTACGAGCAGTACGTC. Translating gives CASSSVYEQYV.

J is TRBJ2-2 and V is TRBV28, with 10 bases lining up with TRBD2. Germline CDR1 is MDHEN and CDR2 is SYDVKM. J was trimmed by 4 bases and V by 6 bases; bases with no gene match: 5. The CDR3 has 15 residues. CDR3 in DNA: TGTGCCAGCAGGCTAGCGGGGGTATCCACCGGGGAGCTGTTTTTT. Its protein is CASRLAGVSTGELFF.

The chain uses TRBV28 and TRBJ2-7; no clear D. V was trimmed by 2 bases and J by 6 bases, leaving 8 bases between them. Germline assignment: CDR1 MDHEN and CDR2 SYDVKM. This CDR3 has 12 residues. CDR3 in DNA: TGTGCCAGCAGTTTAGCGGTAGGCGAGCAGTACGTC. Translating gives CASSLAVGEQYV.

The chain recombines TRBV11-3 with TRBJ1-1, with D hard to call. This CDR3 spans 13 amino acids. The germline V and J ends were trimmed by 0 bases and 8 bases, with 10 bases remaining between them. CDR1 is SGHNT, CDR2 YENEEA, per germline. The CDR3 DNA is TGTGCCAGCAGCTTAGATCCGCAGAGGGAAGCTTTCTTT. It yields the protein CASSLDPQREAFF.

V is TRBV28 and J is TRBJ1-3; possibly TRBD1 for D (5 bases). Trimming removed 6 bases from V and 5 bases from J, with 20 bases in between. There are 16 residues in the CDR3. Per the germline V gene, CDR1 is MDHEN and CDR2 is SYDVKM. In DNA, the CDR3 is TGTGCCAGCAGCTCTCCGGGGGGGGGAAGGAGAAACACCATATATTTT. It encodes CASSSPGGGRRNTIYF. The entire variable domain, with the rest obtained from reference TRBV28 and TRBJ1-3, is as follows: DVKVTQSSRYLVKRTGEKVFLECVQDMDHENMFWYRQDPGLGLRLIYFSYDVKMKEKGDIPEGYSVSREKKERFSLILESASTNQTSMYLCASSSPGGGRRNTIYFGEGSWLTVV.

This clone occurred a few times. The V call is TRBV9, the J call TRBJ2-7; 7 bases line up with TRBD2. Germline CDR1 is SGDLS and CDR2 is YYNGEE. The CDR3 length is 13 residues. V dropped 10 bases and J dropped 7; count of bases not matched to a gene: 14. Here the CDR3 DNA reads TGTGCCCCGGGGGGTTCTGTTTTGTGGGAGCAGTACTTC. Amino acids: CAPGGSVLWEQYF.

The CDR3 here is CASTPSIARGYTF. The CDR3 coding sequence is TGTGCCAGCACCCCCTCGATTGCGCGGGGCTACACCTTC. The chain recombines TRBV6-5 with TRBJ1-2; D is undetermined. Looked up from germline, CDR1 is MNHEY and CDR2 is SVGAGI. Trimming removed 7 bases at V and 8 bases at J, with 17 bases between. The CDR3 is 13 amino acids.

The sample holds one count of this clone. The chain uses TRBV25-1 and TRBJ2-2; tentatively, D is TRBD1 (6 bases). V lost 8 bases, J lost 1 base, and 20 bases lay in between. The CDR3 is 17 amino acids. CDR1 is MGHDK and CDR2 is SYGVNS in the germline V gene. CDR3 sequence: CASSSYRDKGNTGELFF. Written as DNA, the CDR3 is TGTGCCAGCTCTAGCTACCGGGACAAAGGGAACACCGGGGAGCTGTTTTTT.

J is TRBJ2-6 and V is TRBV5-1; tentatively, D is TRBD2 (5 bases). CDR1 and CDR2 (germline): SGHRS, YFSETQ. The length of the CDR3 is 17 residues. V was pared by 4 bases and J by 0 bases, with 14 bases between. The DNA of the CDR3 is TGCGCCAGCAGCCCCCGGGGTCCGCTCTCTGGGGCCAACGTCCTGACTTTC. Its protein product is CASSPRGPLSGANVLTF.

The sample holds many counts of this clone. CDR3 sequence: CASSENRGSLNQPQHF. The CDR3 nucleotides are TGTGCCAGCAGCGAAAACCGGGGGTCGCTCAATCAGCCCCAGCATTTT. The gene calls are TRBV5-5 and TRBJ1-5; D may be TRBD1 (5 bases). Trimming left V 4 bases short and J 3 bases short, with 17 bases between. The CDR3 sequence is 16 residues long. CDR1 SGHKS and CDR2 YYEKEE come from the germline V gene (reference sequence).

This rearrangement joins TRBV5-4 to TRBJ1-1, with 12 positions matching TRBD1. V was clipped by 4 bases and J by 3 bases; unmatched bases: 7. This CDR3 is 16 amino acids long. Germline CDR1 and CDR2: SGHNT and YYREEE (reference sequence). CDR3: CASSPWGQGAYTEAFF. As DNA, the CDR3 is TGTGCCAGCAGCCCGTGGGGACAGGGGGCCTACACTGAAGCTTTCTTT.

This clone has more than one count but fewer than ten. The chain employs TRBV6-1 and TRBJ1-2; the D is unclear. There are 15 residues in the CDR3. The V and J ends lost 0 bases and 0 bases respectively, with 8 bases between them. Germline loops: CDR1 MNHNS, CDR2 SASEGT. The chain's CDR3 is CASSEAHTSNYGYTF. As DNA, the CDR3 is TGTGCCAGCAGTGAAGCGCATACTTCTAACTATGGCTACACCTTC.

The chain employs TRBV19 and TRBJ2-7, with a tentative D call TRBD2 (6 bases). Germline V lookup: CDR1 LNHDA, CDR2 SQIVND (reference sequence). This CDR3 is built from 15 residues. V was trimmed by 5 bases and J by 2 bases, leaving 16 bases between them. Here the CDR3 reads CASSAVLSGPYEQYF. The CDR3 nucleotides are TGTGCCAGTAGTGCCGTACTCAGCGGGCCCTACGAGCAGTACTTC. Full variable domain (remainder filled in from reference TRBV19 and TRBJ2-7): DGGITQSPKYLFRKEGQNVTLSCEQNLNHDAMYWYRQDPGQGLRLIYYSQIVNDFQKGDIAEGYSVSREKKESFPLTVTSAQKNPTAFYLCASSAVLSGPYEQYFGPGTRLTVT.

The rearrangement joins TRBV19 to TRBJ2-3; TRBD2 aligns across 13 bases. V shed 5 bases, J shed 4 bases, and the junction held 3 bases outside the gene matches. This CDR3 region has 15 residues. CDR1 and CDR2 from the germline V gene are LNHDA and SQIVND (reference sequence). For the CDR3, the DNA is TGTGCCAGTAGTCGGACTAGCGGGAGCGCAGATACGCAGTATTTT. Translating gives CASSRTSGSADTQYF.

This clone has at least ten counts. The chain couples TRBV7-9 to TRBJ2-2; D may be TRBD1 (6 bases). Germline V lookup: CDR1 SEHNR, CDR2 FQNEAQ (reference sequence). This CDR3 is 15 amino acids long. The V end was cut by 5 bases, the J end by 7 bases, with 17 bases between. The CDR3: CASSPFRRGDGELFF. Written as DNA, the CDR3 is TGTGCCAGCAGCCCGTTTCGCAGGGGTGACGGGGAGCTGTTTTTT.

The gene calls are TRBV5-1 and TRBJ2-3; D unresolved. V was shortened by 2 bases and J by 0 bases, with 7 bases between the two germline ends. The CDR3 extends over 14 amino acids. In germline, CDR1 is SGHRS, CDR2 YFSETQ. The CDR3 nucleotides are TGCGCCAGCAGCTTCGGGTCTAGCACAGATACGCAGTATTTT. Amino acid sequence: CASSFGSSTDTQYF. The whole variable domain, remainder taken from reference TRBV5-1 and TRBJ2-3, is KAGVTQTPRYLIKTRGQQVTLSCSPISGHRSVSWYQQTPGQGLQFLFEYFSETQRNKGNFPGRFSGRQFSNSRSEMNVSTLELGDSALYLCASSFGSSTDTQYFGPGTRLTVL.

The gene calls are TRBV6-6 and TRBJ2-7; D is possibly TRBD1 (5 bases). Germline lookup yields CDR1 MNHNY and CDR2 SVGAGI (reference sequence). The CDR3 runs to 13 residues. V was pared by 6 bases and J by 2 bases, with 11 bases between. The CDR3: CASRNPGTYEQYF. The CDR3 region has the DNA TGTGCCAGCAGGAACCCAGGGACCTACGAGCAGTACTTC.

The chain couples TRBV2 to TRBJ2-5; 7 bases are a match to TRBD2. After removal of 8 bases from V and 5 bases from J, the junction contained 8 bases not matched to a gene. This CDR3 region has 13 residues. The germline gives CDR1 SNHLY, CDR2 FYNNEI. The CDR3 loop reads CASGAGMTETQYF. DNA of the CDR3: TGTGCCAGCGGAGCGGGGATGACGGAGACCCAGTACTTC.

The J gene is TRBJ2-1, the V gene TRBV20-1; 9 bases match TRBD2. Looked up from germline, CDR1 is DFQATT and CDR2 is SNEGSKA (reference sequence). The CDR3 is made up of 18 amino acids. V lost 3 bases, J lost 6 bases, and 18 bases stayed unmatched. CDR3 in amino acids: CSASFLAGFHQGRNEQFF. The CDR3 region has the DNA TGCAGTGCTAGTTTCCTAGCGGGATTCCACCAAGGCCGCAATGAGCAGTTCTTC.